This TCR beta chain originates from a study of blood T cell repertoires in COVID-19. Across the whole study: Samples representing acute and convalescent COVID-19 were sourced from the United States, Italy and Spain. Nucleic acid was either cDNA or gDNA, and it came from T cells, B-cell-depleted T cells, or PBMCs.

The J segment lost 4 bases and the V segment lost 5 bases, leaving 2 bases of the junction unmatched. Germline CDR1 and CDR2: GTSNPN and SVGIG (reference sequence). The CDR3 runs 13 residues. The repertoire was sequenced with immunoSEQ multiplex PCR; TCRdb's copy has only in-frame clones and lacks some. The sample lists 140,000 to 150,000 clones; around 78% were seen once. Sequencing was done on a sample of peripheral blood. The TCR was taken from a woman aged 55-70 years with acute or convalescent COVID-19. The chain recombines TRBV30 with TRBJ2-7, with TRBD2 matching 13 bases. CDR3: CAWGLAGVYEQYF. CDR3 DNA: TGTGCCTGGGGACTAGCGGGAGTATACGAGCAGTACTTC.